These 15 T cell receptor beta chains came from one sample sequenced in a study of shared clonotypes between healthy human individuals (dated by TCRdb to between 2020 and 2021). The library was generated by the immunoSEQ multiplex PCR assay. The table comes from immuneACCESS by way of TCRdb, which keeps in-frame sequences with V and J called. Part of the clones is missing from these tables; in studies checked, under half for an unresolved V gene and the rest for unknown reasons. The sample yields about 180,000 clones; about 93% were counted once. Clones ranked in the top ten supply about 0.07% of the sample. The sample taken for sequencing was naive CD4+ T cells sorted from blood. What this sample's cell subset or site label stands for: CD45RA+ positively selected. These receptor sequences come from a woman aged 30 to 39 in good health.

The gene calls are TRBV18 and TRBJ1-1; D is unclear. This CDR3 spans 14 amino acids. The germline V gene encodes CDR1 KGHSH and CDR2 LQKENI. The ends were cut back, 6 bases at V and 1 base at J, with 12 bases in the middle. CDR3 residues: CASSRIRENTEAFF. The CDR3 DNA is TGTGCCAGCTCGCGGATACGGGAGAACACTGAAGCTTTCTTT.

The rearrangement joins TRBV28 to TRBJ2-1; 10 positions agree with TRBD2. This CDR3 contains 15 residues. The V gene end was trimmed by 6 bases and the J gene end by 2 bases; junction bases not matched to a gene: 4. CDR1 MDHEN and CDR2 SYDVKM come from the germline V gene. CDR3 protein: CASSTSGRAYNEQFF. DNA of the CDR3: TGTGCCAGCAGCACCAGCGGGAGGGCCTACAATGAGCAGTTCTTC.

The chain is built from TRBV25-1 and TRBJ1-4; the D gene is possibly TRBD1 (5 bases). The CDR3 consists of 15 residues. CDR1 is MGHDK, CDR2 SYGVNS, per germline. V was shortened by 0 bases and J by 6 bases, with 11 bases between the two germline ends. DNA of the CDR3: TGTGCCAGCAGTGAATATCCCGACAGCGATGAAAAACTGTTTTTT. It encodes CASSEYPDSDEKLFF.

The gene calls are TRBV10-1 and TRBJ1-1, with D perhaps matching TRBD1 (5 bases). Germline CDR1 and CDR2: WNHNN and SYGVQD (reference sequence). V gave up 6 bases and J gave up 4 bases, with 12 bases separating them. The CDR3 length is 13 residues. The CDR3 loop reads CASRRGAGTEAFF. The DNA for the CDR3 is TGCGCCAGCAGACGTGGGGCGGGCACTGAAGCTTTCTTT.

J is TRBJ1-5 and V is TRBV19; D possibly corresponds to TRBD1 (5 bases). Germline V gene sequence: CDR1 LNHDA, CDR2 SQIVND (reference sequence). This CDR3 spans 15 amino acids. Trimming left V 7 bases short and J 2 bases short, with 15 bases between. This CDR3 is CASIRQGKGNQPQHF. The CDR3 DNA reads as TGTGCCAGTATTCGGCAGGGCAAGGGCAATCAGCCCCAGCATTTT. The full variable domain, completed using reference TRBV19 and TRBJ1-5, is DGGITQSPKYLFRKEGQNVTLSCEQNLNHDAMYWYRQDPGQGLRLIYYSQIVNDFQKGDIAEGYSVSREKKESFPLTVTSAQKNPTAFYLCASIRQGKGNQPQHFGDGTRLSIL.

This clone appeared a few times. J is TRBJ2-7 and V is TRBV4-2; D not resolved. The CDR3 covers 11 residues. The V and J ends lost 5 bases and 3 bases respectively, with 5 bases between them. CDR1 and CDR2 (germline): LGHNA, YNFKEQ. CDR3 region: CASSGRYEQYF. CDR3 nucleotides: TGTGCCAGCAGCGGTCGCTACGAGCAGTACTTC.

This chain joins TRBV6-5 and TRBJ2-1; D may be TRBD1 or TRBD2 (5 bases each). CDR1 is MNHEY and CDR2 is SVGAGI in the germline V gene. V was trimmed by 6 bases and J by 2 bases, leaving 11 bases between them. The CDR3 totals 14 residues. In nucleotides, the CDR3 is TGTGCCAGCAGACGGGACGTCACCTACAATGAGCAGTTCTTC. This sequence encodes CASRRDVTYNEQFF.

The gene calls are TRBV7-9 and TRBJ1-2; no reliable D call. Germline CDR1 and CDR2: SEHNR and FQNEAQ (reference sequence). The CDR3 has 17 residues. V was pared by 3 bases and J by 5 bases, with 22 bases between. The chain's CDR3 is CASSLGGRDYSPYGYTF. The CDR3 region has the DNA TGTGCCAGCAGCTTGGGTGGCAGAGACTATTCGCCGTATGGCTACACCTTC.

V and J are TRBV4-2 and TRBJ2-5; 14 bases are a match to TRBD2. The better agreement between TRBJ2-7 and the DNA end casts doubt on the J call. In germline, CDR1 is LGHNA, CDR2 YNFKEQ. The CDR3 covers 15 residues. The DNA for the CDR3 is TGTGCCAGCAGCCAGACTAGCGGGAGGGCCGCCGAGCAGTACTTC. It codes for CASSQTSGRAAEQYF.

The chain combines TRBV29-1 with TRBJ1-2, with D uncertain. There are 11 residues in the CDR3. Trimming pared 7 bases from V and 4 bases from J, leaving 10 bases between. Germline V CDR1 and CDR2: SQVTM, ANQGSEA. CDR3 sequence: CSAGRTYGYTF. The CDR3 DNA follows: TGCAGCGCGGGCCGAACCTATGGCTACACCTTC. The whole variable domain, remainder taken from reference TRBV29-1 and TRBJ1-2, is SAVISQKPSRDICQRGTSLTIQCQVDSQVTMMFWYRQQPGQSLTLIATANQGSEATYESGFVIDKFPISRPNLTFSTLTVSNMSPEDSSIYLCSAGRTYGYTFGSGTRLTVV.

The CDR3 bases are TGTGCCAGCAGTTCCCGAGCCGGACTAGCGGGATTAAAAGAGACCCAGTACTTC. It is translated as CASSSRAGLAGLKETQYF. The gene calls are TRBV27 and TRBJ2-5; TRBD2 matches 12 bases. Germline V gene lookup returns CDR1 MNHEY and CDR2 SMNVEV (reference sequence). CDR3 length: 18 amino acids. V shed 4 bases, J shed 3 bases, and the junction held 12 bases outside the gene matches.

V usage is TRBV6-5 and J usage is TRBJ1-5, with D perhaps matching TRBD1 (6 bases). Germline V CDR1 and CDR2: MNHEY, SVGAGI. V lost 6 bases, J lost 2 bases, and 14 bases lay in between. The CDR3 contains 15 residues. DNA for the CDR3: TGTGCCAGCAGACCCACAGGGAAAGGCAATCAGCCCCAGCATTTT. Amino acids: CASRPTGKGNQPQHF.

The chain has TRBV2 and TRBJ2-7; D may correspond to TRBD1 or TRBD2 (5 bases each). CDR1 SNHLY and CDR2 FYNNEI come from the germline V gene. The V gene lost 6 bases and the J gene lost 3 bases, with 15 bases spanning the gap. This CDR3 is 14 amino acids long. The CDR3 DNA is TGTGCCAGCAGGAAATCGGGACCCCTCTACGAGCAGTACTTC. It yields the protein CASRKSGPLYEQYF.

This chain connects TRBV25-1 to TRBJ2-5; D is unclear. CDR1 is MGHDK and CDR2 is SYGVNS in the germline V gene. Trimming took off 7 bases at V and 7 bases at J, with 16 bases between the two ends. CDR3 size: 13 residues. The CDR3 nucleotides are TGTGCCAGCACCCATCCCCCAGCTGGGACCCAGTACTTC. Translated, it gives CASTHPPAGTQYF. Complete variable domain (other parts from reference TRBV25-1 and TRBJ2-5): EADIYQTPRYLVIGTGKKITLECSQTMGHDKMYWYQQDPGMELHLIHYSYGVNSTEKGDLSSESTVSRIRTEHFPLTLESARPSHTSQYLCASTHPPAGTQYFGPGTRLLVL.

This clone has a single count. The chain combines TRBV28 with TRBJ1-3; D perhaps matches TRBD1 (5 bases). The CDR3 totals 14 residues. Germline values: CDR1 MDHEN, CDR2 SYDVKM. Trimming left V 5 bases short and J 1 base short, with 9 bases between. The CDR3 loop is CASSEDRSGNTIYF. CDR3 sequence (DNA): TGTGCCAGCAGTGAAGACAGATCTGGAAACACCATATATTTT.